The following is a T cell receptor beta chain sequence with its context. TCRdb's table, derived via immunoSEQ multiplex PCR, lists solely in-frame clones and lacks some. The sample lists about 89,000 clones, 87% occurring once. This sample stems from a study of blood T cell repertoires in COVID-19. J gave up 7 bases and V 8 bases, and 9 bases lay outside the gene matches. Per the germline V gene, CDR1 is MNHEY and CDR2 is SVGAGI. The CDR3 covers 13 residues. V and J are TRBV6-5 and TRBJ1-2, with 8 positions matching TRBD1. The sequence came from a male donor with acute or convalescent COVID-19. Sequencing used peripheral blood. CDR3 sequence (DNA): TGTGCCAGCCGCCGCCAGGGGGCGGGTGGCTACACCTTC. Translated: CASRRQGAGGYTF.